This T cell receptor beta chain was sequenced in a study of cytomegalovirus exposure and HLA in healthy donors. Study in general: Earlier work reported about 110 million unique TCR beta sequences from about 200 million T cells.

PCR amplification relied on 60 Vbeta primers (plus 13 Jbeta primers). The protocol was immunoSEQ multiplex PCR, while the TCRdb copy is restricted to in-frame clones and leaves out a portion. This sample yields about 80,000 clones, of which around 77% are seen a single time; around 3.4% belongs to the top ten. The CDR3 has 16 amino acids. Trimming pared 0 bases from V and 3 bases from J, leaving 17 bases between. Germline assignment: CDR1 GTSNPN and CDR2 SVGIG (reference sequence). The sample comprised PBMCs. This chain connects TRBV30 to TRBJ1-1, with D perhaps TRBD1 (6 bases). This clonotype was sampled from a man between 50 and 59 years old in good health and CMV-seronegative. DNA of the CDR3: TGTGCCTGGAGTGTACAGGGATCCTCATCATACACTGAAGCTTTCTTT. Translated, it gives CAWSVQGSSSYTEAFF.